The T cell receptor beta chain described here comes from a study of vaccination and CD4 T cells after COVID-19. As concerns this clonotype: Its matching antigen is unknown.

Sequencing of cultured CD4+ T cell DNA used the Oncomine TCR Beta short-read assay. In TCRdb, the PCR reads were re-called with MiXCR into one record per CDR3 protein. Of 20,000 or so distinct CDR3 sequences in the sample, around 50% are singletons; the top ten hold roughly 6.5%. Treatment indicated: approximately 11-day PBMC culture with coronavirus spike peptide pools or control peptides (ViraFEST assay). The junction had 3 bases not matched to a gene; V was cut back by 10 bases and J by 5 bases. Germline V gene data show CDR1 as MNHNS and CDR2 as SASEGT. This CDR3 region has 12 residues. The sequence was collected from a human donor who had recovered from COVID-19. This chain links TRBV6-1 with TRBJ1-5; 9 nucleotides match TRBD1. Sequences were obtained from CD4+ T cells from blood, cultured in vitro. The CDR3 loop is CATDRGDQPQHF. The DNA for the CDR3 is TGTGCCACCGACAGGGGGGATCAGCCCCAGCATTTT.